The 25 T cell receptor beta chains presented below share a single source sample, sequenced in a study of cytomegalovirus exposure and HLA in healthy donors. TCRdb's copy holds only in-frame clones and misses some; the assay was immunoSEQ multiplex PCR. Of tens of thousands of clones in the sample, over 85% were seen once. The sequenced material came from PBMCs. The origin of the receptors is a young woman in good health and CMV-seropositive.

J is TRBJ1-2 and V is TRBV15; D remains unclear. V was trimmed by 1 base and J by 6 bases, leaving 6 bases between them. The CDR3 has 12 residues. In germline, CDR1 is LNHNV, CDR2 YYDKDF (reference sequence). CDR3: CATSRGLDGYTF. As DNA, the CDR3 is TGTGCCACCAGCAGAGGTCTCGATGGCTACACCTTC.

The CDR3 coding sequence is TGCGCCAGCAGCCAGGGGGCCAGGACCTCTTTCACAGATACGCAGTATTTT. Amino acid sequence: CASSQGARTSFTDTQYF. The chain employs TRBV4-1 and TRBJ2-3; a possible D gene is TRBD1 (6 bases). The germline V gene encodes CDR1 MGHRA and CDR2 YSYEKL. Trimming left V 3 bases short and J 2 bases short, with 18 bases between. The CDR3 extends over 17 amino acids.

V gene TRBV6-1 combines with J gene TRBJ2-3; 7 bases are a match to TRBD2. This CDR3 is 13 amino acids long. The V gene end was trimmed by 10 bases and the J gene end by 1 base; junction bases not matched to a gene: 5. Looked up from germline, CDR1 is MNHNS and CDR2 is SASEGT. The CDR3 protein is CATSRGGTDTQYF. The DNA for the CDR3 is TGTGCCACATCACGGGGGGGCACAGATACGCAGTATTTT.

The CDR3 protein is CASSISQGRYTGELFF. Here the CDR3 DNA reads TGTGCCAGTAGTATATCACAGGGCCGCTACACCGGGGAGCTGTTTTTT. This chain connects TRBV19 to TRBJ2-2, with D possibly TRBD1 on 6 matching bases. From germline, CDR1 is LNHDA and CDR2 SQIVND (reference sequence). The CDR3 spans 16 residues. V gave up 2 bases and J gave up 3 bases, with 13 bases separating them.

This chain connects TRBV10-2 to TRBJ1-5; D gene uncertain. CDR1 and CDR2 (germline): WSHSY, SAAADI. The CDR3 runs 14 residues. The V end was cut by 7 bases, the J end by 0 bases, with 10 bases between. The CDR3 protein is CASTASDSNQPQHF. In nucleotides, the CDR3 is TGCGCCAGCACTGCCAGCGATAGCAATCAGCCCCAGCATTTT.

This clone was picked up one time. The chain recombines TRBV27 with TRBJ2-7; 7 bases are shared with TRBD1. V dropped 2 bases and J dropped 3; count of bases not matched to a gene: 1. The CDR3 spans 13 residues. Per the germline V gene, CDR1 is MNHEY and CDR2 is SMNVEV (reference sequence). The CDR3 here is CASSLRTGYEQYF. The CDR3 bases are TGTGCCAGCAGTTTACGGACAGGCTACGAGCAGTACTTC.

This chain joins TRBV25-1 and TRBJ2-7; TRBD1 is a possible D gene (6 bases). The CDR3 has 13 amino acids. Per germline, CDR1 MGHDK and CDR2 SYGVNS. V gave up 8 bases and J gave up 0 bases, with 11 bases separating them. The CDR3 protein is CASEQGASYEQYF. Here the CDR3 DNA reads TGTGCCAGCGAACAGGGAGCCTCCTACGAGCAGTACTTC.

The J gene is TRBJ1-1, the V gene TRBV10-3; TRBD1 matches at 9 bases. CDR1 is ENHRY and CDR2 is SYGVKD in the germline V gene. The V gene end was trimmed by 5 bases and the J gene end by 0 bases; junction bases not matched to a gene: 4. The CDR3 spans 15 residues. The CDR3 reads CAISKGQGLNTEAFF. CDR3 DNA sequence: TGTGCCATCAGTAAGGGACAGGGATTGAACACTGAAGCTTTCTTT.

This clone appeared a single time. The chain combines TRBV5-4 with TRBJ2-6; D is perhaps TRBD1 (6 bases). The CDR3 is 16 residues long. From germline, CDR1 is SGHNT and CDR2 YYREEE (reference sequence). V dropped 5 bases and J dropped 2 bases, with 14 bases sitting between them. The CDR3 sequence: CASRATGPTGANVLTF. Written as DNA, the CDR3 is TGTGCCAGCAGGGCTACAGGGCCCACTGGGGCCAACGTCCTGACTTTC.

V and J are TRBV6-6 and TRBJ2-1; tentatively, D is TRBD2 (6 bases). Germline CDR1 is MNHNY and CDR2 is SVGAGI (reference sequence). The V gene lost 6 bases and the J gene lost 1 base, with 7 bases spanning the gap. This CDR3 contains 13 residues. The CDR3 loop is CASRGGSYNEQFF. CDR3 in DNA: TGTGCCAGCAGGGGGGGTTCCTACAATGAGCAGTTCTTC.

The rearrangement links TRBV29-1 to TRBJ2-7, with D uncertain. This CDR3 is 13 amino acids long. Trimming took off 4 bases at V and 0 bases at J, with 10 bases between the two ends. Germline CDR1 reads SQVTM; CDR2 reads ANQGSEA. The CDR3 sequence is CSVGLVSSYEQYF. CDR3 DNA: TGCAGCGTTGGTTTGGTCAGCTCCTACGAGCAGTACTTC.

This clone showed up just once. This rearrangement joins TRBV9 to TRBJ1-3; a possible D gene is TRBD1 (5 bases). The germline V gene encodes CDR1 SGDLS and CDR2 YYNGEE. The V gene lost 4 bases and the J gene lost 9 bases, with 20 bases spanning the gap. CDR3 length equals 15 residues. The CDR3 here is CASSPEQGIGSTIYF. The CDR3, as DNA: TGTGCCAGCAGCCCAGAGCAGGGAATCGGATCCACCATATATTTT.

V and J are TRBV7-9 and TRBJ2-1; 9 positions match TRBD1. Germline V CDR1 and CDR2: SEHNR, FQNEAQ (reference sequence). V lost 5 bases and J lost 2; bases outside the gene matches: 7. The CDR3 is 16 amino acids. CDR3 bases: TGTGCCAGCAGCCGATCTGACAGGGGGGCCTACAATGAGCAGTTCTTC. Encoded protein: CASSRSDRGAYNEQFF.

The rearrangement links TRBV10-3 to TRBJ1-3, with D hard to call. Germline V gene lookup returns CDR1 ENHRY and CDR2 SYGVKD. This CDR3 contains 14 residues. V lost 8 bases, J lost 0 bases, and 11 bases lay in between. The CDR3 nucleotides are TGTGCCATCGGACTTACGAACTCTGGAAACACCATATATTTT. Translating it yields CAIGLTNSGNTIYF.

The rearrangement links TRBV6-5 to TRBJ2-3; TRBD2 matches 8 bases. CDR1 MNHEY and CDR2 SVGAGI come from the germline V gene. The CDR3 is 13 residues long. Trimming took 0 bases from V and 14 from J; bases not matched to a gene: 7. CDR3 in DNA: TGTGCCAGCAGTTACTCAGGGGGACTAGATGTGTATTTT. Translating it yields CASSYSGGLDVYF.

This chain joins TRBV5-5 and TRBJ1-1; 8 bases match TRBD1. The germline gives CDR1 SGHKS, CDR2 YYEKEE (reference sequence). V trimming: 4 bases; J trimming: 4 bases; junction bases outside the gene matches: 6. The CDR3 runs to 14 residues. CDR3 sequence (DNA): TGTGCCAGCAGCCTGACAGGGGATGGCACTGAAGCTTTCTTT. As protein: CASSLTGDGTEAFF.

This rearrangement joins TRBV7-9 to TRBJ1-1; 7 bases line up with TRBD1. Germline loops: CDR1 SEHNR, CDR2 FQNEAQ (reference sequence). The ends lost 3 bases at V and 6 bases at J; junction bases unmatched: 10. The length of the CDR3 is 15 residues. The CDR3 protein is CASSLHRGDYAEAFF. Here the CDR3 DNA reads TGTGCCAGCAGCTTGCACAGGGGTGATTACGCTGAAGCTTTCTTT.

As DNA, the CDR3 is TGCGCCAGCAGAGAGACAGGGTTATCGGGCTATTCACCCCTCCACTTT. It yields the protein CASRETGLSGYSPLHF. The rearrangement uses TRBV5-1 and TRBJ1-6; 7 nucleotides align to TRBD1. In germline, CDR1 is SGHRS, CDR2 YFSETQ. This CDR3 region has 16 residues. V lost 5 bases, J lost 8 bases, and 13 bases stayed unmatched.

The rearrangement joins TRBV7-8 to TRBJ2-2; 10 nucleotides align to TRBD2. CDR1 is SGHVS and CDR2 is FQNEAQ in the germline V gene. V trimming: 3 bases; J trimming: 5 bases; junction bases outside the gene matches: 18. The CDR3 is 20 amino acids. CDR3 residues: CASSFQTLTSGDFGTGELFF. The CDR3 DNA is TGTGCCAGCAGCTTCCAAACACTAACTAGCGGGGATTTTGGGACCGGGGAGCTGTTTTTT. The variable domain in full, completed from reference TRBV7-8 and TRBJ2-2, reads GAGVSQSPRYKVAKRGQDVALRCDPISGHVSLFWYQQALGQGPEFLTYFQNEAQLDKSGLPSDRFFAERPEGSVSTLKIQRTQQEDSAVYLCASSFQTLTSGDFGTGELFFGEGSRLTVL.

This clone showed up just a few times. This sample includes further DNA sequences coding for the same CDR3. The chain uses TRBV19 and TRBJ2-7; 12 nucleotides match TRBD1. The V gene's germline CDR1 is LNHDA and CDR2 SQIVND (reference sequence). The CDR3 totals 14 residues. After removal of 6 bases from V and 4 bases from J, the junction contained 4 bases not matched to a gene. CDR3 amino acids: CASSPGQGAYEQYF. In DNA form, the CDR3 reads TGTGCCAGTAGCCCGGGACAGGGGGCTTACGAGCAGTACTTC.

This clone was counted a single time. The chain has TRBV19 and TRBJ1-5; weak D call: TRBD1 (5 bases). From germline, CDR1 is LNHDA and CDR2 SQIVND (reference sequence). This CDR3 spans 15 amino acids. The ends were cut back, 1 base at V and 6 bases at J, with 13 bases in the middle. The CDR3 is CASSIAGTSTQPQHF. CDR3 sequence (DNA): TGTGCCAGTAGTATAGCGGGGACTAGTACTCAGCCCCAGCATTTT.

Here the CDR3 DNA reads TGCGCCAGCAGCTTTAACGAGAGGACTGAAGCTTTCTTT. Translation: CASSFNERTEAFF. This rearrangement joins TRBV5-1 to TRBJ1-1; D gene unclear. The CDR3 has 13 residues. Germline V CDR1 and CDR2: SGHRS, YFSETQ. V dropped 2 bases and J dropped 5 bases, with 10 bases sitting between them.

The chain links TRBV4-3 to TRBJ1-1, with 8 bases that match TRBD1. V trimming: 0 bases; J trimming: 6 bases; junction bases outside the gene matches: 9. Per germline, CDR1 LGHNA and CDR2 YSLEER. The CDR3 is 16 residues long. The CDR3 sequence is CASSQDWETGVAEAFF. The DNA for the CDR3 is TGCGCCAGCAGCCAAGATTGGGAGACAGGGGTGGCTGAAGCTTTCTTT.

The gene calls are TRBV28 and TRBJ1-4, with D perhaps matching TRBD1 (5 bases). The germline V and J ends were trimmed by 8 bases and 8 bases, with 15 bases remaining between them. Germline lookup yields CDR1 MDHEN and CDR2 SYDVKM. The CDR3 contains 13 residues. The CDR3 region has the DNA TGTGCCAGCGCGGGGGGGGAAAAAGAAAAACTGTTTTTT. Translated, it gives CASAGGEKEKLFF.

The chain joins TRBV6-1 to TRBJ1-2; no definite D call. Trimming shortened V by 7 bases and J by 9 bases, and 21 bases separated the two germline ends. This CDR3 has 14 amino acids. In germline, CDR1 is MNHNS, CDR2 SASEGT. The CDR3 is CASTFRRPRLSYTF. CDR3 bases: TGTGCCAGCACCTTCCGGAGGCCTCGGTTAAGCTACACCTTC.